This TCR beta chain was recorded in a study of T cells in Graves' hyperthyroidism and ophthalmopathy. Study information: Peripheral blood was collected at initial diagnosis, before any treatment.

This clonotype was seen ten or more times. What it recognizes is unknown. Regions amplified from RNA transcripts were the TCR beta CDR3 regions. The study used the HTBI primer set for a first-round RT-PCR of the TCR CDR3. TCRdb processed the multiplex PCR reads anew with MiXCR; each CDR3 protein has one entry. In the table there are 300,000 to 450,000 distinct CDR3 sequences, approximately 18% of which are singletons. The PBMCs had their origin in approximately 10 ml of fresh peripheral blood. CDR3 length: 16 residues. Germline V gene sequence: CDR1 SGHRS, CDR2 YFSETQ. Trimming removed 0 bases at V and 1 base at J, with 14 bases between. Study outcomes and limitations: The model identified upcoming ophthalmopathy a median approximately six months ahead of onset.

Sample: blood. The TCR comes from a woman aged 40 to 49 with Graves' ophthalmopathy. The V gene is TRBV5-1, the J gene TRBJ2-7, with D possibly being TRBD1 (5 bases). CDR3 nucleotide sequence: TGCGCCAGCAGCTTGGCCCCAGGGAAAATTTCCTACGAGCAGTACTTC. Protein: CASSLAPGKISYEQYF.